These 26 T cell receptor beta chains originate from one sample sequenced in a study of PD-L1 blockade in urothelial cancer. Time point given: pretreatment peripheral blood. The repertoire was sequenced with immunoSEQ multiplex PCR; TCRdb's copy has only in-frame clones and lacks some. Of about 80,000 clones in the sample, around four fifths are singletons; the top ten hold more than 6.5%. Sequenced material: PBMCs, taken around atezolizumab (anti-PD-L1) treatment. The origin of the receptors is a man aged 35-49 years with urothelial cancer.

The J gene is TRBJ1-1, the V gene TRBV18; D is undetermined. V was clipped by 3 bases and J by 7 bases, with 15 bases between them. Germline V gene sequence: CDR1 KGHSH, CDR2 LQKENI. CDR3 length: 14 amino acids. The CDR3: CASSPIAAFSEAFF. For the CDR3, the DNA is TGTGCCAGCTCACCTATAGCGGCTTTCAGTGAAGCTTTCTTT.

The chain carries TRBV11-2 and TRBJ1-4; maybe TRBD1 (6 bases). The CDR3 sequence is 17 residues long. Trimming took off 5 bases at V and 1 base at J, with 17 bases between the two ends. The V gene's germline CDR1 is SGHAT and CDR2 FQNNGV. In DNA form, the CDR3 reads TGTGCCAGCAGCCCAGTTGGGCGGGGGCGAACTAATGAAAAACTGTTTTTT. The encoded protein is CASSPVGRGRTNEKLFF.

The chain uses TRBV7-8 and TRBJ1-2; D not certain. The CDR3 length is 13 residues. Trimming took 0 bases from V and 5 from J, leaving 7 bases between them. Per the germline V gene, CDR1 is SGHVS and CDR2 is FQNEAQ. The CDR3 loop reads CASSLAERYGYTF. The CDR3 DNA reads TGTGCCAGCAGCTTAGCCGAGCGGTATGGCTACACCTTC. Full variable domain (outside the CDR3, taken from reference TRBV7-8 and TRBJ1-2): GAGVSQSPRYKVAKRGQDVALRCDPISGHVSLFWYQQALGQGPEFLTYFQNEAQLDKSGLPSDRFFAERPEGSVSTLKIQRTQQEDSAVYLCASSLAERYGYTFGSGTRLTVV.

The rearrangement joins TRBV30 to TRBJ2-1; possible D gene TRBD2, 6 bases. The germline V gene encodes CDR1 GTSNPN and CDR2 SVGIG (reference sequence). Trimming removed 0 bases from V and 0 bases from J, with 12 bases in between. The CDR3 has 16 residues. The CDR3 sequence: CAWSVRGGNSYNEQFF. CDR3 DNA sequence: TGTGCCTGGAGTGTCCGGGGCGGGAACTCCTACAATGAGCAGTTCTTC.

The genes are TRBV7-9 and TRBJ1-2; D is unclear. The CDR3 spans 15 residues. Between the trimmed V and J ends, which lost 1 base and 4 bases, there was a span of 13 bases. Germline V gives CDR1 SEHNR, CDR2 FQNEAQ (reference sequence). The CDR3 coding sequence is TGTGCCAGCAGCTTAGAAGACCCTAGACTCTATGGCTACACCTTC. The encoded protein is CASSLEDPRLYGYTF.

The rearrangement links TRBV28 to TRBJ1-2, with 10 positions matching TRBD1. From germline, CDR1 is MDHEN and CDR2 SYDVKM. J was trimmed by 8 bases and V by 6 bases; bases with no gene match: 9. The CDR3 length is 14 residues. The CDR3 reads CASSLGQGVYGYTF. The CDR3 nucleotides read TGTGCCAGCAGCCTCGGACAGGGGGTATACGGCTACACCTTC.

The rearrangement joins TRBV19 to TRBJ2-5, with D possibly matching TRBD2 (7 bases). The germline V and J ends were trimmed by 3 bases and 4 bases, with 12 bases remaining between them. The length of the CDR3 is 14 residues. The germline V gene encodes CDR1 LNHDA and CDR2 SQIVND (reference sequence). The CDR3: CASSIVGGPETQYF. For the CDR3, the DNA is TGTGCCAGTAGTATTGTGGGGGGGCCAGAGACCCAGTACTTC.

The V and J genes are TRBV7-9 and TRBJ1-2; no reliable D call. The CDR3 consists of 13 residues. Trimming removed 5 bases from V and 8 bases from J, with 15 bases in between. Looked up from germline, CDR1 is SEHNR and CDR2 is FQNEAQ (reference sequence). CDR3 in DNA: TGTGCCAGCAGCCCTCAAAGGGAGCAGGGCTACACCTTC. This gives the protein CASSPQREQGYTF.

The V gene is TRBV28, the J gene TRBJ1-1; no definite D call. Trimming stripped 3 bases from V and 5 bases from J, with 7 bases between. The germline CDR1 and CDR2 sequences are MDHEN and SYDVKM. The CDR3 totals 12 residues. The CDR3 bases are TGTGCCAGCAGTTTTAGCCGAACTGAAGCTTTCTTT. Its protein product is CASSFSRTEAFF.

The chain combines TRBV5-6 with TRBJ2-2; D is possibly TRBD1 (6 bases). Germline values: CDR1 SGHDT, CDR2 YYEEEE. V gave up 6 bases and J gave up 3 bases, with 18 bases separating them. This CDR3 is built from 16 residues. For the CDR3, the DNA is TGTGCCAGCACCCACAGGGTCGGCTCTTACACCGGGGAGCTGTTTTTT. Translated, it gives CASTHRVGSYTGELFF.

The rearrangement joins TRBV9 to TRBJ1-1, with D maybe TRBD1 (6 bases). Germline loops: CDR1 SGDLS, CDR2 YYNGEE. This CDR3 comprises 15 residues. Trimming cost V 5 bases and J 2 bases, with 16 bases left between them. The DNA for the CDR3 is TGTGCCAGCAGTGGAGGGGGGGGTCTTAACACTGAAGCTTTCTTT. Translation gives CASSGGGGLNTEAFF.

This rearrangement joins TRBV7-3 to TRBJ2-7; no firm D call. Trimming stripped 0 bases from V and 2 bases from J, with 5 bases between. The length of the CDR3 is 13 residues. The germline V gene has CDR1 SGHTA and CDR2 FQGTGA. The CDR3 protein is CASSLTKTYEQYF. CDR3 bases: TGTGCCAGCAGCTTAACCAAAACCTACGAGCAGTACTTC.

This clone occurred a few times. This chain uses TRBV5-5 with TRBJ2-3, with 11 nucleotides matching TRBD2. CDR1 and CDR2 from the germline V gene are SGHKS and YYEKEE (reference sequence). The CDR3 is 16 amino acids. V lost 0 bases and J lost 5; bases outside the gene matches: 5. CDR3 sequence: CASSLEGTSGGDTQYF. The CDR3 DNA reads TGTGCCAGCAGCTTGGAAGGGACTAGCGGTGGAGATACGCAGTATTTT.

The V call is TRBV5-6, the J call TRBJ1-5, with 8 bases that match TRBD1. J gave up 6 bases and V 4 bases, and 12 bases lay outside the gene matches. Per germline, CDR1 SGHDT and CDR2 YYEEEE. The CDR3 is 16 residues long. CDR3: CASSRSLLTGGQPQHF. The CDR3 nucleotides read TGTGCCAGCAGCCGGTCCCTCCTAACAGGGGGTCAGCCCCAGCATTTT. Using reference TRBV5-6 and TRBJ1-5 for the parts outside the CDR3, the full variable domain is DAGVTQSPTHLIKTRGQQVTLRCSPKSGHDTVSWYQQALGQGPQFIFQYYEEEERQRGNFPDRFSGHQFPNYSSELNVNALLLGDSALYLCASSRSLLTGGQPQHFGDGTRLSIL.

The chain combines TRBV4-3 with TRBJ2-3; D might be TRBD1 (5 bases). Between the trimmed V and J ends, which lost 2 bases and 6 bases, there was a span of 21 bases. The CDR3 contains 17 residues. Germline CDR1 LGHNA, CDR2 YSLEER. The CDR3 region has the DNA TGCGCCAGCAGCCAAAAACGCCAAAGGGGCCATGTCGATACGCAGTATTTT. Protein sequence: CASSQKRQRGHVDTQYF.

The chain recombines TRBV5-1 with TRBJ2-3, with 14 bases lining up with TRBD2. The length of the CDR3 is 14 residues. CDR1 and CDR2 from the germline V gene are SGHRS and YFSETQ. V trimming: 9 bases; J trimming: 5 bases; junction bases outside the gene matches: 5. The CDR3 bases are TGCGCCACGGGACTAGCGGGAGTGGAAGATACGCAGTATTTT. Translated: CATGLAGVEDTQYF.

This sequence joins TRBV19 and TRBJ2-1, with D maybe TRBD1 (5 bases). The germline V and J ends were trimmed by 10 bases and 2 bases, with 15 bases remaining between them. This CDR3 is 14 amino acids long. Germline CDR1 and CDR2: LNHDA and SQIVND (reference sequence). The CDR3, as DNA: TGTGCCACCCTGGACACCGTGACCTACAATGAGCAGTTCTTC. It encodes CATLDTVTYNEQFF.

The V and J genes are TRBV6-1 and TRBJ2-2; D not resolved. Trimming removed 8 bases at V and 3 bases at J, with 4 bases between. The CDR3 totals 11 residues. The germline gives CDR1 MNHNS, CDR2 SASEGT. The CDR3, as DNA: TGTGCCAGCCTACACACCGGGGAGCTGTTTTTT. This sequence encodes CASLHTGELFF.

CDR3 sequence (DNA): TGTGCCAGCTCACCAAAGCGGGGCCTTGTCCCCGGGGAGCTGTTTTTT. Its protein product is CASSPKRGLVPGELFF. The genes are TRBV18 and TRBJ2-2, with 7 bases identical to TRBD2. The germline gives CDR1 KGHSH, CDR2 LQKENI. The V gene end was trimmed by 2 bases and the J gene end by 6 bases; junction bases not matched to a gene: 9. CDR3 size: 16 residues.

The CDR3 coding sequence is TGTGCCAGCAGTTTAGAACAGGGGATCACAGATACGCAGTATTTT. Its translation: CASSLEQGITDTQYF. This chain joins TRBV28 and TRBJ2-3; 7 bases fit TRBD1. V dropped 2 bases and J dropped 2; count of bases not matched to a gene: 4. Germline loops: CDR1 MDHEN, CDR2 SYDVKM. This CDR3 spans 15 amino acids.

This sequence joins TRBV27 and TRBJ2-7, with D uncertain. Germline-derived CDR1 and CDR2 are MNHEY and SMNVEV (reference sequence). The CDR3 runs 13 residues. V was pared by 2 bases and J by 3 bases, with 8 bases between. The CDR3 nucleotides read TGTGCCAGCAGTTTAACCAGTGACTACGAGCAGTACTTC. As protein: CASSLTSDYEQYF.

Only one count was recorded for this clone. The chain is built from TRBV29-1 and TRBJ2-1; 8 bases are shared with TRBD2. This CDR3 comprises 13 residues. The germline CDR1 and CDR2 sequences are SQVTM and ANQGSEA. V was pared by 8 bases and J by 11 bases, with 14 bases of the junction left unmatched. The CDR3 nucleotides are TGCAGCTCCGAGGAGACTAGCGCACGACAGCAGTTCTTC. As protein: CSSEETSARQQFF.

The chain recombines TRBV6-1 with TRBJ2-5, with D tentatively TRBD2 (5 bases). Germline CDR1 and CDR2: MNHNS and SASEGT. V was cut by 1 base and J by 4 bases, with 10 bases left in between. The CDR3 runs to 14 residues. CDR3 in amino acids: CASSEDGVRETQYF. In DNA form, the CDR3 reads TGTGCCAGCAGTGAAGACGGGGTAAGAGAGACCCAGTACTTC.

The genes are TRBV7-2 and TRBJ1-5; unclear D gene. V lost 0 bases and J lost 0, with 6 bases in between. Germline CDR1 is SGHTA and CDR2 is FQGNSA. This CDR3 spans 15 amino acids. The chain's CDR3 is CASSLAAFSNQPQHF. Here the CDR3 DNA reads TGTGCCAGCAGCTTAGCAGCCTTTAGCAATCAGCCCCAGCATTTT. The full variable domain, with the rest looked up from reference TRBV7-2 and TRBJ1-5, is GAGVSQSPSNKVTEKGKDVELRCDPISGHTALYWYRQSLGQGLEFLIYFQGNSAPDKSGLPSDRFSAERTGGSVSTLTIQRTQQEDSAVYLCASSLAAFSNQPQHFGDGTRLSIL.

The V call is TRBV5-1, the J call TRBJ2-7; 7 nucleotides agree with TRBD1. Trimming cost V 0 bases and J 3 bases; bases outside gene matches: 6. CDR3 length: 15 residues. Germline V gene sequence: CDR1 SGHRS, CDR2 YFSETQ. The CDR3 region is CASSLAAGGGYEQYF. DNA of the CDR3: TGCGCCAGCAGCTTGGCGGCAGGGGGTGGCTACGAGCAGTACTTC.

This clone was seen only a few times. CDR3 DNA sequence: TGTGCCTGGAGTTTGGGACAGGGGAATCAGCCCCAGCATTTT. Its protein product is CAWSLGQGNQPQHF. The chain is built from TRBV30 and TRBJ1-5, with 10 bases that match TRBD1. V lost 2 bases and J lost 4; bases outside the gene matches: 2. The CDR3 consists of 14 residues. The germline gives CDR1 GTSNPN, CDR2 SVGIG (reference sequence).